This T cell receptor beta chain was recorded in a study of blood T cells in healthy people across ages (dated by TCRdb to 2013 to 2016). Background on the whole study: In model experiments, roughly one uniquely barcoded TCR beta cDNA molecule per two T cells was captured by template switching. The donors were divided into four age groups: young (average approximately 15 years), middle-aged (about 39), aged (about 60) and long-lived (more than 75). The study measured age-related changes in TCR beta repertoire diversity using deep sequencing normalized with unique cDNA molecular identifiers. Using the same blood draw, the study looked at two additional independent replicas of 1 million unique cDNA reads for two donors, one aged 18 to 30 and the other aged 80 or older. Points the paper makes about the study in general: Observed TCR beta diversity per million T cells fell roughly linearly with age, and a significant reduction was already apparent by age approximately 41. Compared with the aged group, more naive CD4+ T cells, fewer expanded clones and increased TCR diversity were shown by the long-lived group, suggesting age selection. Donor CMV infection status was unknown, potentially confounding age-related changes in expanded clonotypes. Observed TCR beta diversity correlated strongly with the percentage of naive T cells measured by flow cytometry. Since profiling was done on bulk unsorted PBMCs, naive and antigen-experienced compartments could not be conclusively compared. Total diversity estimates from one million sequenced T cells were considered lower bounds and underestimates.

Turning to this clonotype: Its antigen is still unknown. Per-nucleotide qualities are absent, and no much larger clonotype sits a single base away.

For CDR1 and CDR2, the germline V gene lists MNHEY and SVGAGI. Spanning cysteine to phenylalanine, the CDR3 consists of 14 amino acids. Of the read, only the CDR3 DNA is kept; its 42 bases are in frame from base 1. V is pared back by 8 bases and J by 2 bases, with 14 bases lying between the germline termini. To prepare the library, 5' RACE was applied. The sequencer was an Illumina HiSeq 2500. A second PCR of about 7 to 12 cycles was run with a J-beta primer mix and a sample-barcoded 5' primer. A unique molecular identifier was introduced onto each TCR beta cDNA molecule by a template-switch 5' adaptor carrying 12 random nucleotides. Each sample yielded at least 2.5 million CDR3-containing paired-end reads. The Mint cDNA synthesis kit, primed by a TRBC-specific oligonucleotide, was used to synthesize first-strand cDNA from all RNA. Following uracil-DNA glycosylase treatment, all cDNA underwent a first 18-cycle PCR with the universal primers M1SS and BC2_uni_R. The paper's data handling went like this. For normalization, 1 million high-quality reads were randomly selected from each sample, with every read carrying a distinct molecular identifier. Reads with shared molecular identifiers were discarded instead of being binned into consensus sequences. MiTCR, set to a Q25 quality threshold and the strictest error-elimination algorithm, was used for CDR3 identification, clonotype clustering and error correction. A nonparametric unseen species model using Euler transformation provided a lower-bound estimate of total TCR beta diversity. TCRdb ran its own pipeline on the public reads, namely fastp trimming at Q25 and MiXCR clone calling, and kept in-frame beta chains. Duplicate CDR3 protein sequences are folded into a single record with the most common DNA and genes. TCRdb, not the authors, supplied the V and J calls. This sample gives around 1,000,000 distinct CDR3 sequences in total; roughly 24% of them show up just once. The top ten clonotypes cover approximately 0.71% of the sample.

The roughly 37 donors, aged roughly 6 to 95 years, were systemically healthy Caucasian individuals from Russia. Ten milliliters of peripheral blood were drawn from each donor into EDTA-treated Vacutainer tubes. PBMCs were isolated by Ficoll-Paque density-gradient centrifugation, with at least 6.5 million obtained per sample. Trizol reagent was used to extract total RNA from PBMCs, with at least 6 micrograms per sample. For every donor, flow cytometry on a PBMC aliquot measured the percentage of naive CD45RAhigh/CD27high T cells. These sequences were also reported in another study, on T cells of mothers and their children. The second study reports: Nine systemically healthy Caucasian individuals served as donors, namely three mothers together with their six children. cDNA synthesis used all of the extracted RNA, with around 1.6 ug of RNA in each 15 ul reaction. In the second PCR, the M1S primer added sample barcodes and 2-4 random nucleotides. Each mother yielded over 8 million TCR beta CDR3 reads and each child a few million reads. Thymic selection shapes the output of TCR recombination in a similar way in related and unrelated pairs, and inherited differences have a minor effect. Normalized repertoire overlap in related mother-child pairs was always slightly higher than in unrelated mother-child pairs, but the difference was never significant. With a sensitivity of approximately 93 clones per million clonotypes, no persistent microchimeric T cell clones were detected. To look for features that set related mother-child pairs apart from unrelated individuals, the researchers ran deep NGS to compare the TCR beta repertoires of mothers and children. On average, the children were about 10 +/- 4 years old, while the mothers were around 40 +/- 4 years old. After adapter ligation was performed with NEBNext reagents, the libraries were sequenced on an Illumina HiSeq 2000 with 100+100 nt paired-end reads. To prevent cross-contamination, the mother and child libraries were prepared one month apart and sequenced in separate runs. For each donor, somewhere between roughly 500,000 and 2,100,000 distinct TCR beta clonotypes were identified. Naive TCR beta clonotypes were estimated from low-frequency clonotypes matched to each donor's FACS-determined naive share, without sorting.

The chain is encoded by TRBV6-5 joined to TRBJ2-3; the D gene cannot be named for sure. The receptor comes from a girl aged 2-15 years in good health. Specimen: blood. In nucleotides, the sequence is TGTGCCAGCGGACCCCGATCCGACACAGATACGCAGTATTTT. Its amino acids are CASGPRSDTDTQYF.